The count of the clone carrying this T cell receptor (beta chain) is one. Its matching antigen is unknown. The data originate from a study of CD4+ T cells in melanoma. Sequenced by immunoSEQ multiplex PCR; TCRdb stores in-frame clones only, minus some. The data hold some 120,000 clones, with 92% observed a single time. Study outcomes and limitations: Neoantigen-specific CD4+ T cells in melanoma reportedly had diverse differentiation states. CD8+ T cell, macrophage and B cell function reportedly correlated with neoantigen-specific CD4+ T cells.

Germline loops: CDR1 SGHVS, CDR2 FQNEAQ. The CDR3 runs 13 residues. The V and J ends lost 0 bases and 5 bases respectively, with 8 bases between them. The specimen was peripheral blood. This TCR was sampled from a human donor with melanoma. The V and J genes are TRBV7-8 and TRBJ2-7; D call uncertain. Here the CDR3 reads CASSLARLDEQYF. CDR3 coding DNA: TGTGCCAGCAGCTTAGCGCGGTTGGACGAGCAGTACTTC. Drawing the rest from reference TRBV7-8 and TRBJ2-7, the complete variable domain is GAGVSQSPRYKVAKRGQDVALRCDPISGHVSLFWYQQALGQGPEFLTYFQNEAQLDKSGLPSDRFFAERPEGSVSTLKIQRTQQEDSAVYLCASSLARLDEQYFGPGTRLTVT.